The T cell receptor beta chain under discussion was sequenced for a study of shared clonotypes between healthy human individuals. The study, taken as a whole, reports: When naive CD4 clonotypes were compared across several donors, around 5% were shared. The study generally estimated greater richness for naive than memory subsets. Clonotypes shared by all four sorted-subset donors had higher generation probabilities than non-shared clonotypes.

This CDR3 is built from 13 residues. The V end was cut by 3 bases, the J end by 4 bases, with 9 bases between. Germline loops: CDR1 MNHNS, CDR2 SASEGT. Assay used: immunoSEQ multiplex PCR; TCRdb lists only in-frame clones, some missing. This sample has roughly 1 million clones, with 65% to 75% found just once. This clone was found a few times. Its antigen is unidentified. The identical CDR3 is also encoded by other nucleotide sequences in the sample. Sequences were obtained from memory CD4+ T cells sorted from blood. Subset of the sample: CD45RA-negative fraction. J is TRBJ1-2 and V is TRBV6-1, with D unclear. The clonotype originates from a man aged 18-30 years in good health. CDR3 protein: CASSDRGPYGYTF. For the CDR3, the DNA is TGTGCCAGCAGTGATCGAGGCCCCTATGGCTACACCTTC.